This T cell receptor beta chain is drawn from a study of cytomegalovirus exposure and HLA in healthy donors. Study-level findings and limits: The availability of immune exposure information extended only to CMV serostatus.

60 Vbeta and 13 Jbeta primers were used in PCR. Only in-frame clones appear in the TCRdb table, and some are missing; sequencing was by immunoSEQ multiplex PCR. Altogether approximately 50,000 clones are present, less than 85% being singletons, with the ten largest covering 7% to 10%. This clone occurred a few times. The antigen is unknown. V lost 7 bases, J lost 6 bases, and 7 bases stayed unmatched. Germline CDR1 and CDR2: MNHEY and SVGAGI. This CDR3 has 13 amino acids. The source is a man aged 25 to 40 in good health and CMV-seropositive. Specimen: PBMCs. This sequence joins TRBV6-5 and TRBJ2-7, with 9 bases identical to TRBD1. This chain's CDR3 is CASTLDRGSEQYF. The CDR3 nucleotides are TGTGCCAGCACCCTGGACAGGGGAAGCGAGCAGTACTTC.